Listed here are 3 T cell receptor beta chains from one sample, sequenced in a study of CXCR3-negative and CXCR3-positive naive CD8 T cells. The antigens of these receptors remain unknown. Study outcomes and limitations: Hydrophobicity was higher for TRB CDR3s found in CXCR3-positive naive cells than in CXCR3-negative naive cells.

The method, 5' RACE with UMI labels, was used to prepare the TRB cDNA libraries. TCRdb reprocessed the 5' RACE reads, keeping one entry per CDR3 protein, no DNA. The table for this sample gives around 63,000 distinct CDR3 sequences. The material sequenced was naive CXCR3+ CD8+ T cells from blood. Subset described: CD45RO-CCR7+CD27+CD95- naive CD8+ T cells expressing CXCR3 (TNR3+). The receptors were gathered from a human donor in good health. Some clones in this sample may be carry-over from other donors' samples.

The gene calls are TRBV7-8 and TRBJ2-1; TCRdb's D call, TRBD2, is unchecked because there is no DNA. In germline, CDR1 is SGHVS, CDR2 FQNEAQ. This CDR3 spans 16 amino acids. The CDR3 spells CASSLGFSGLNNEQFF.

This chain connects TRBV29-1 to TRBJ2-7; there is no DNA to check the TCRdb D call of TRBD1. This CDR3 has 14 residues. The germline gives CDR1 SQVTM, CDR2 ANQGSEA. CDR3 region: CSVWAGTGGSEQYF.

The CDR3 loop reads CASSLSSGIRGELFF. This chain joins TRBV28 and TRBJ2-2; TCRdb's D call, TRBD1, is unchecked because there is no DNA. This CDR3 contains 15 residues. Germline V CDR1 and CDR2: MDHEN, SYDVKM.